A single sample is the source of the 5 T cell receptor beta chains below, sequenced in a study of T cell repertoires in cytomegalovirus infection. TCRdb re-analysed the reads in MiXCR, keeping a single row per CDR3 protein. Here the sample spans around 170,000 distinct CDR3 sequences, around 14% being singletons. The sequenced sample consisted of PBMCs. The receptors here all came from a human donor in good health (CMV status not recorded). Some clones in this sample may be carry-over from other donors' samples.

This clonotype has more than one count but fewer than ten. The J gene is TRBJ1-2, the V gene TRBV29-1; D gene ambiguous. Trimming cost V 7 bases and J 3 bases, with 9 bases left between them. The CDR3 covers 11 residues. The germline gives CDR1 SQVTM, CDR2 ANQGSEA. CDR3 in DNA: TGCAGCGGATACAGTGACTATGGCTACACCTTC. Translated, it gives CSGYSDYGYTF. The variable domain in full, with the rest retrieved from reference TRBV29-1 and TRBJ1-2, is SAVISQKPSRDICQRGTSLTIQCQVDSQVTMMFWYRQQPGQSLTLIATANQGSEATYESGFVIDKFPISRPNLTFSTLTVSNMSPEDSSIYLCSGYSDYGYTFGSGTRLTVV.

The sample holds many counts of this clonotype. This sequence joins TRBV12-3 or TRBV12-4 and TRBJ1-2, with TRBD1 identical over 10 bases. The junction had 7 bases not matched to a gene; V was cut back by 5 bases and J by 4 bases. CDR3 length: 15 residues. The CDR3 sequence is CASSRGTGAGYGYTF. CDR3 nucleotide sequence: TGTGCCAGCAGTCGAGGGACAGGGGCCGGCTATGGCTACACCTTC.

In this sample, this clonotype turned up a few times. The V and J genes are TRBV29-1 and TRBJ1-2; D unclear. The CDR3 length is 12 residues. With 4 bases removed from V and 4 bases from J, the gap between germline ends came to 10 bases. Per germline, CDR1 SQVTM and CDR2 ANQGSEA. CDR3 amino acids: CSVARRFYGYTF. The CDR3, as DNA: TGCAGCGTTGCCAGGAGGTTCTATGGCTACACCTTC. Using reference TRBV29-1 and TRBJ1-2 for the parts outside the CDR3, the full variable domain is SAVISQKPSRDICQRGTSLTIQCQVDSQVTMMFWYRQQPGQSLTLIATANQGSEATYESGFVIDKFPISRPNLTFSTLTVSNMSPEDSSIYLCSVARRFYGYTFGSGTRLTVV.

This clonotype has at least ten counts. The V gene is TRBV6-2 or TRBV6-3, the J gene TRBJ2-7; D may be TRBD2 (5 bases). This CDR3 comprises 15 residues. The V and J ends lost 4 bases and 1 base respectively, with 14 bases between them. The V gene's germline CDR1 is MNHEY and CDR2 SVGEGT. The CDR3 region is CASSSEDAGSYEQYF. CDR3 coding DNA: TGTGCCAGCAGTTCGGAGGACGCCGGATCCTACGAGCAGTACTTC.

This clonotype was seen repeatedly, ten times or more. The chain joins TRBV15 to TRBJ2-7; 8 bases are a match to TRBD1. The CDR3 is made up of 14 amino acids. Germline V CDR1 and CDR2: LNHNV, YYDKDF (reference sequence). V lost 2 bases and J lost 3; bases outside the gene matches: 3. DNA of the CDR3: TGTGCCACCAGCAGATCCGGGACAGGCTACGAGCAGTACTTC. It codes for CATSRSGTGYEQYF. The full variable domain, in which reference TRBV15 and TRBJ2-7 provide the parts outside the CDR3, is DAMVIQNPRYQVTQFGKPVTLSCSQTLNHNVMYWYQQKSSQAPKLLFHYYDKDFNNEADTPDNFQSRRPNTSFCFLDIRSPGLGDTAMYLCATSRSGTGYEQYFGPGTRLTVT.